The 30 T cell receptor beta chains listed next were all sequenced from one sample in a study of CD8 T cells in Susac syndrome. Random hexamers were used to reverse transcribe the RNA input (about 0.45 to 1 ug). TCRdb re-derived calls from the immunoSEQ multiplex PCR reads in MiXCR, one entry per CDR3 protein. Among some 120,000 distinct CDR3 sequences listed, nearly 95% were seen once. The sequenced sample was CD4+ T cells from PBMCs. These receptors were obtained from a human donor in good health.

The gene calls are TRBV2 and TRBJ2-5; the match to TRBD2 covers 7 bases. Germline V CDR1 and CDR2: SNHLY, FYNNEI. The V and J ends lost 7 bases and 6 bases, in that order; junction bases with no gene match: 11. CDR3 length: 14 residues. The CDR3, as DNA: TGTGCCAGCACGGGGCATCGAGCGGGGAAGACCCAGTACTTC. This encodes CASTGHRAGKTQYF.

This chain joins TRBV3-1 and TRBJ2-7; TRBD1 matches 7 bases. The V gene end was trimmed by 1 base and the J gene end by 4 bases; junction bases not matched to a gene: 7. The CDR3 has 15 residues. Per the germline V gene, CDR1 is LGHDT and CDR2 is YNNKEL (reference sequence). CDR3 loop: CASSQATGEKYEQYF. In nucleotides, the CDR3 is TGTGCCAGCAGCCAAGCTACAGGGGAGAAATACGAGCAGTACTTC.

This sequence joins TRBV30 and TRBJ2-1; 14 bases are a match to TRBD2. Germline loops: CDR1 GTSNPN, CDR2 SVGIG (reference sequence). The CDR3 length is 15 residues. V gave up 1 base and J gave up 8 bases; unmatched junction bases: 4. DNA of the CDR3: TGTGCCTGGAGTGGGGGGACTAGCGGGAGTCATGAGCAGTTCTTC. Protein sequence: CAWSGGTSGSHEQFF.

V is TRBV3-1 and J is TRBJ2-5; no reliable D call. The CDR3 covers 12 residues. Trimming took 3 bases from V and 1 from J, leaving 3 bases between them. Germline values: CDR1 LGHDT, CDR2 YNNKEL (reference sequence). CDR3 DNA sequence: TGTGCCAGCAGCCAGATCCAAGAGACCCAGTACTTC. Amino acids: CASSQIQETQYF.

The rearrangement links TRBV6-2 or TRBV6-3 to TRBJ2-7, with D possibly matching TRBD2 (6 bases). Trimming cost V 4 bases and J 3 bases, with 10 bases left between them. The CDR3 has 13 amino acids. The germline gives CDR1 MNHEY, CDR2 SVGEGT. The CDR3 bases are TGTGCCAGCAGTTGGGTGCGGGGCTACGAGCAGTACTTC. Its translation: CASSWVRGYEQYF.

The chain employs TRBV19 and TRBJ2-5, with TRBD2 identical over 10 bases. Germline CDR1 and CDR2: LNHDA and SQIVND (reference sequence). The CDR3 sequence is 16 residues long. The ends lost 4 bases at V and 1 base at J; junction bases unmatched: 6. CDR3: CASSTRTSGTQETQYF. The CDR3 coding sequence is TGTGCCAGTAGTACGCGGACTAGCGGAACCCAAGAGACCCAGTACTTC.

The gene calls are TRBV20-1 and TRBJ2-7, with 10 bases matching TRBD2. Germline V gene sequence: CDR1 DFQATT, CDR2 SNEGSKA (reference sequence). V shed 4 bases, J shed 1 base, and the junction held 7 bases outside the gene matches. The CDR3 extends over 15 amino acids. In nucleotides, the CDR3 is TGCAGTGCTATGAGGGAGACTAGCGGGTCCTACGAGCAGTACTTC. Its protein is CSAMRETSGSYEQYF.

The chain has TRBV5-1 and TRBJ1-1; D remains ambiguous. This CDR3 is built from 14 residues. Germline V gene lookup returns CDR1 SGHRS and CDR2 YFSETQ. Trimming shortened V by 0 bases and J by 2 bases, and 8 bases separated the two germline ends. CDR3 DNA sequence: TGCGCCAGCAGCTTGGCCGGGAGTAACACTGAAGCTTTCTTT. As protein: CASSLAGSNTEAFF. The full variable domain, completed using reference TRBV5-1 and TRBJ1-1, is KAGVTQTPRYLIKTRGQQVTLSCSPISGHRSVSWYQQTPGQGLQFLFEYFSETQRNKGNFPGRFSGRQFSNSRSEMNVSTLELGDSALYLCASSLAGSNTEAFFGQGTRLTVV.

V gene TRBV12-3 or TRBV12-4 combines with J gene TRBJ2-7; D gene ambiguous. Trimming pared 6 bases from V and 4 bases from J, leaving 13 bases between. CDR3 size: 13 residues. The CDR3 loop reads CASSQQIGYEQYF. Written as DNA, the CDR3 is TGTGCCAGCAGCCAGCAGATCGGGTACGAGCAGTACTTC.

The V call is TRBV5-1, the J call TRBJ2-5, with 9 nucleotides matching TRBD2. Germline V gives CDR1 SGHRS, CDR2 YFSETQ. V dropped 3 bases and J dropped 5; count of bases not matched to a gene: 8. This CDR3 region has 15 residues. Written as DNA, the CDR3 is TGCGCCAGCAGCTCAGCCGGGACTAGCTACGAGACCCAGTACTTC. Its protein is CASSSAGTSYETQYF. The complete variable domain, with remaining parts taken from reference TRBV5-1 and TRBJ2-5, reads KAGVTQTPRYLIKTRGQQVTLSCSPISGHRSVSWYQQTPGQGLQFLFEYFSETQRNKGNFPGRFSGRQFSNSRSEMNVSTLELGDSALYLCASSSAGTSYETQYFGPGTRLLVL.

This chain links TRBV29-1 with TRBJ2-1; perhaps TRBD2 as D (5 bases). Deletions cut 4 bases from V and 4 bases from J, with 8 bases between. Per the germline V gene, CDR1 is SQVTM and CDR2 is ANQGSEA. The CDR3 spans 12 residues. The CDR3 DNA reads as TGCAGCGTTGGGGAGCTATACAATGAGCAGTTCTTC. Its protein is CSVGELYNEQFF.

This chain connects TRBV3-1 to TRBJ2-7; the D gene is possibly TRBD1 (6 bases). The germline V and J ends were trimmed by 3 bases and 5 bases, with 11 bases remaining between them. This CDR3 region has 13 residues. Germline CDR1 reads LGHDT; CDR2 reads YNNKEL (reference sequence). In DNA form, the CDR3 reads TGTGCCAGCAGCCATTTCAACAGGGACGAGCAGTACTTC. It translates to CASSHFNRDEQYF.

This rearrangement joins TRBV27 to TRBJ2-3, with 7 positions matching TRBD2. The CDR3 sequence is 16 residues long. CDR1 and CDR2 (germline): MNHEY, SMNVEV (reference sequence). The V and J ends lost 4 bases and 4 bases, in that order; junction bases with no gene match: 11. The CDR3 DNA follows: TGTGCCAGCAGTTCCCCAACGGGGGAGGGTGCAGATACGCAGTATTTT. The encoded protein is CASSSPTGEGADTQYF.

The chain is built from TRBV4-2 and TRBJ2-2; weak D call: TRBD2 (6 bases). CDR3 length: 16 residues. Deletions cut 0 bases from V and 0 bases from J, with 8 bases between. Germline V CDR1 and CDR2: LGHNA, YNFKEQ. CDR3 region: CASSQDGGANTGELFF. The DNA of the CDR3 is TGTGCCAGCAGCCAAGATGGAGGGGCGAACACCGGGGAGCTGTTTTTT.

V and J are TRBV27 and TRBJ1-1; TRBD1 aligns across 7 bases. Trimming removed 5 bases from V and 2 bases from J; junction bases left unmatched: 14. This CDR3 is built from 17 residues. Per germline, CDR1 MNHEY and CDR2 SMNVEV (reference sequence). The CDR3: CASSPPLSRGHNTEAFF. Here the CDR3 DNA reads TGTGCCAGCAGTCCCCCCCTGAGTAGGGGGCATAACACTGAAGCTTTCTTT.

CDR3 nucleotide sequence: TGTGCCACCCGGACAGCCGAAGCCTACGAGCAGTACTTC. Its translation is CATRTAEAYEQYF. This chain connects TRBV10-3 to TRBJ2-7, with a weak D call TRBD1 (6 bases). Trimming cost V 10 bases and J 2 bases, with 15 bases left between them. The germline V gene encodes CDR1 ENHRY and CDR2 SYGVKD. This CDR3 is 13 amino acids long.

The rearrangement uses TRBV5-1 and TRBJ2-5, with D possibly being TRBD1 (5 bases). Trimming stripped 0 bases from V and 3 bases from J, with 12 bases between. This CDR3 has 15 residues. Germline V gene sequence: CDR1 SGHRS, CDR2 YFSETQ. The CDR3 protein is CASSLAGRVEETQYF. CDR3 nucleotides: TGCGCCAGCAGCTTGGCGGGCAGGGTGGAAGAGACCCAGTACTTC.

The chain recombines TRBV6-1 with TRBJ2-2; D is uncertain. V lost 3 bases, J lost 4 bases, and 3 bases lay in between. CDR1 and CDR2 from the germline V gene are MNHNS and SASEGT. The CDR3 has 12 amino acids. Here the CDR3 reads CASSDRTGELFF. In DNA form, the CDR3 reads TGTGCCAGCAGTGATCGCACCGGGGAGCTGTTTTTT.

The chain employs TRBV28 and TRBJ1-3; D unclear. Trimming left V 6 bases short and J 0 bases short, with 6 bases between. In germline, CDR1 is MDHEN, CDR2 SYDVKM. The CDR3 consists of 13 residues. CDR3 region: CASSPPSGNTIYF. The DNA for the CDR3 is TGTGCCAGCAGCCCCCCCTCTGGAAACACCATATATTTT. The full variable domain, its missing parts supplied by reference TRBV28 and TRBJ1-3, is DVKVTQSSRYLVKRTGEKVFLECVQDMDHENMFWYRQDPGLGLRLIYFSYDVKMKEKGDIPEGYSVSREKKERFSLILESASTNQTSMYLCASSPPSGNTIYFGEGSWLTVV.

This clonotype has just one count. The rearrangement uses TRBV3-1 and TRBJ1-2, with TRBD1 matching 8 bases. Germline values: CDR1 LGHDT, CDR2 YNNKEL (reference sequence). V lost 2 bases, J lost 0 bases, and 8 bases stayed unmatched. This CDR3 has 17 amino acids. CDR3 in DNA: TGTGCCAGCAGCCAACCGGGGACAGGCAGAACTAACTATGGCTACACCTTC. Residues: CASSQPGTGRTNYGYTF.

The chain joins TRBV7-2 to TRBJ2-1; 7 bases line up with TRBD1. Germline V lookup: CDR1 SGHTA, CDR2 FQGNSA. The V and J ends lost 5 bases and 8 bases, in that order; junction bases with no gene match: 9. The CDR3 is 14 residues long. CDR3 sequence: CASSPKGQSHEQFF. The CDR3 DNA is TGTGCCAGCAGCCCAAAGGGACAGTCCCATGAGCAGTTCTTC.

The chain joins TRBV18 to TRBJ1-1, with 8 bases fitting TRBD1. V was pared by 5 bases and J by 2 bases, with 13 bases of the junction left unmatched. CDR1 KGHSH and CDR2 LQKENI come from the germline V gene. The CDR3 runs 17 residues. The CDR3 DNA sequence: TGTGCCAGCTCAACGAGGACAGGGACGGGGTTTAACACTGAAGCTTTCTTT. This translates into CASSTRTGTGFNTEAFF. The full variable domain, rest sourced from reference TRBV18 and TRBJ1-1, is NAGVMQNPRHLVRRRGQEARLRCSPMKGHSHVYWYRQLPEEGLKFMVYLQKENIIDESGMPKERFSAEFPKEGPSILRIQQVVRGDSAAYFCASSTRTGTGFNTEAFFGQGTRLTVV.

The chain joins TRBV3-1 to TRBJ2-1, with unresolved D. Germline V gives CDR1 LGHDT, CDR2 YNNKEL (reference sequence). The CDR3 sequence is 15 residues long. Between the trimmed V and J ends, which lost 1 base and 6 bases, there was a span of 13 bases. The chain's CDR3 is CASSQGSTRGNEQFF. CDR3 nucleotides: TGTGCCAGCAGCCAAGGGTCAACTCGAGGCAATGAGCAGTTCTTC.

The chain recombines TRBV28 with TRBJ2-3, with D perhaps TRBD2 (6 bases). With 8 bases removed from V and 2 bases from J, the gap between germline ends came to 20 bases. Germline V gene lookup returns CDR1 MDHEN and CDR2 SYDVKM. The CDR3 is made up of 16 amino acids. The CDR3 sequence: CASPKAGKPNTDTQYF. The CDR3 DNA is TGTGCCAGCCCTAAGGCGGGGAAACCGAACACAGATACGCAGTATTTT.

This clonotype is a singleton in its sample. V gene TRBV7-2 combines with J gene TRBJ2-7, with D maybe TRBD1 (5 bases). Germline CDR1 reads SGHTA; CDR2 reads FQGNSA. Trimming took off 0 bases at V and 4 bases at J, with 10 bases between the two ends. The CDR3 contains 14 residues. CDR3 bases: TGTGCCAGCAGCTTAGCCCAGGGAAGGTACGAGCAGTACTTC. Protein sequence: CASSLAQGRYEQYF. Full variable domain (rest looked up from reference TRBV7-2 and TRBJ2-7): GAGVSQSPSNKVTEKGKDVELRCDPISGHTALYWYRQSLGQGLEFLIYFQGNSAPDKSGLPSDRFSAERTGGSVSTLTIQRTQQEDSAVYLCASSLAQGRYEQYFGPGTRLTVT.

The CDR3 sequence is CSAPLGEKLFF. The DNA of the CDR3 is TGCAGCGCCCCCTTGGGGGAAAAACTGTTTTTT. The rearrangement uses TRBV29-1 and TRBJ1-4; D remains ambiguous. The length of the CDR3 is 11 residues. The V end lost 7 bases, the J end lost 8 bases, and 11 bases lay between the germline ends. From germline, CDR1 is SQVTM and CDR2 ANQGSEA.

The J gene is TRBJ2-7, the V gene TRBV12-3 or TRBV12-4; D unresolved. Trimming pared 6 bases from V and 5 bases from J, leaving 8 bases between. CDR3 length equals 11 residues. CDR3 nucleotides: TGTGCCAGCAGGTCATGGGACGAGCAGTACTTC. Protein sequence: CASRSWDEQYF.

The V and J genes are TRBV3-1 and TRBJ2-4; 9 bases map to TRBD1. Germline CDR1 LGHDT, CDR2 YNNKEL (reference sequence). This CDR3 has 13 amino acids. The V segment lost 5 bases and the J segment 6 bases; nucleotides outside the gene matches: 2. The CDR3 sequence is CASSTTGGNIQYF. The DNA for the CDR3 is TGTGCCAGCAGCACGACAGGGGGAAACATTCAGTACTTC.

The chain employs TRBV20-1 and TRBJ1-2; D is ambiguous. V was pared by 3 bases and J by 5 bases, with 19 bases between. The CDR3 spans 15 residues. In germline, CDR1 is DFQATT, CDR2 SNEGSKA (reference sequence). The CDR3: CSASLGEGGGYGYTF. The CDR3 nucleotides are TGCAGTGCTAGCCTCGGGGAGGGCGGCGGTTATGGCTACACCTTC.

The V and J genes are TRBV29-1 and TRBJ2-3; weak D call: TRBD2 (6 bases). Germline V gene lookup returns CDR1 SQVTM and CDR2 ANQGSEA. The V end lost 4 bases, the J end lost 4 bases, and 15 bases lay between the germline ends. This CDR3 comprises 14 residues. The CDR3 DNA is TGCAGCGTTGGGTACCCCTCGGGGGCAGATACGCAGTATTTT. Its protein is CSVGYPSGADTQYF.